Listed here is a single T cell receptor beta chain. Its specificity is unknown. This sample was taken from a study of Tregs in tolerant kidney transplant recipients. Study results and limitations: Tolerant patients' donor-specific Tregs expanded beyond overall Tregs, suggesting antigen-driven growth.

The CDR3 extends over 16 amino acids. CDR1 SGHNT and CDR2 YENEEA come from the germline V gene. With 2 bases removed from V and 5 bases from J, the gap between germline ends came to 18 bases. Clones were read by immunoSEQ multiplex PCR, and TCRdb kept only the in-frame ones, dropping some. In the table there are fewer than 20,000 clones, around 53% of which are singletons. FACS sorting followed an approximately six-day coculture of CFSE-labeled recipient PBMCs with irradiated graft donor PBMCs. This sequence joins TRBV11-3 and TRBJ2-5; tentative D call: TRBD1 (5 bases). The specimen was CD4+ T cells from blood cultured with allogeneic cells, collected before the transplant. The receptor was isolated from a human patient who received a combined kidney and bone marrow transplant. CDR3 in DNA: TGTGCCAGCAGCTTACGTTCGGGCAGGGAAAGTGAGACCCAGTACTTC. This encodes CASSLRSGRESETQYF.